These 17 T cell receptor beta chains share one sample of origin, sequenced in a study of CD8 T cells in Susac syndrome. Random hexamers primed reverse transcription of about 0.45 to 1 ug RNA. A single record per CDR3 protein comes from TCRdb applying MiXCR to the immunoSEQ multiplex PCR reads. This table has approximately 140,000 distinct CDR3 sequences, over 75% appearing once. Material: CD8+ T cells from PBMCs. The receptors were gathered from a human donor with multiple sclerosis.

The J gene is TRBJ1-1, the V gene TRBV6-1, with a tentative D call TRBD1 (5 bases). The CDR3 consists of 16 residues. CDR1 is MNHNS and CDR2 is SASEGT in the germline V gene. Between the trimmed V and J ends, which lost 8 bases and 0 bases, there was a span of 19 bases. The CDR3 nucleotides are TGTGCCAGCTTCACCGGTTCCGGGGGTATGAACACTGAAGCTTTCTTT. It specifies CASFTGSGGMNTEAFF.

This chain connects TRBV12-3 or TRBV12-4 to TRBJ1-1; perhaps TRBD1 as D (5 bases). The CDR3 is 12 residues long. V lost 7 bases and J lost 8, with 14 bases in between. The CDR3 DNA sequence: TGTGCCAGCACCGAAAGGGGCAGCGAAGCTTTCTTT. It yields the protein CASTERGSEAFF.

The CDR3 loop reads CAWSGLAGDTGELFF. The CDR3 bases are TGTGCCTGGAGTGGACTAGCGGGAGACACCGGGGAGCTGTTTTTT. V gene TRBV30 combines with J gene TRBJ2-2; TRBD2 aligns across 12 bases. The V gene end was trimmed by 1 base and the J gene end by 3 bases; junction bases not matched to a gene: 0. Germline loops: CDR1 GTSNPN, CDR2 SVGIG (reference sequence). This CDR3 spans 15 amino acids.

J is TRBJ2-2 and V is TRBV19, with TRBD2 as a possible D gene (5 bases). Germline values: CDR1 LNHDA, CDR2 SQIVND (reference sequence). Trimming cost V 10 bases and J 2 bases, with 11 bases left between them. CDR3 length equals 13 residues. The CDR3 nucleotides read TGTGCCACCCGGGATTTTAACACCGGGGAGCTGTTTTTT. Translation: CATRDFNTGELFF.

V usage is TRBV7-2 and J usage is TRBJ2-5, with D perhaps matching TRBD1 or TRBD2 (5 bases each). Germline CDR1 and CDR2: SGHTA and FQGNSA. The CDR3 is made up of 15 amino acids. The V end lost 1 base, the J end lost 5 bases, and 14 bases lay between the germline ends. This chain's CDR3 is CASSLVEGTRETQYF. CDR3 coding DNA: TGTGCCAGCAGCTTAGTAGAGGGGACGCGGGAGACCCAGTACTTC.

The CDR3 sequence is CASSQTSGASDTQYF. CDR3 sequence (DNA): TGTGCCAGCAGCCAGACTAGCGGGGCCTCAGATACGCAGTATTTT. This rearrangement joins TRBV7-6 to TRBJ2-3; 11 positions match TRBD2. V was clipped by 5 bases and J by 4 bases; unmatched bases: 5. CDR1 and CDR2 from the germline V gene are SGHVS and FNYEAQ. The CDR3 runs to 15 residues.

CDR3 amino acids: CASIPGIPGELFF. The CDR3 DNA is TGTGCCAGCATTCCAGGGATCCCCGGGGAGCTGTTTTTT. The rearrangement uses TRBV6-1 and TRBJ2-2, with a possible D match to TRBD1 (5 bases). The V end was cut by 7 bases, the J end by 6 bases, with 12 bases between. The germline V gene has CDR1 MNHNS and CDR2 SASEGT. This CDR3 has 13 amino acids.

DNA of the CDR3: TGTGCCAGTAGGTCGGACAGGGCCTATGAGCAGTTCTTC. This gives the protein CASRSDRAYEQFF. V usage is TRBV19 and J usage is TRBJ2-1, with TRBD1 identical over 8 bases. CDR1 is LNHDA and CDR2 is SQIVND in the germline V gene (reference sequence). V shed 6 bases and J 8 bases; nucleotides not matched to a gene: 6. The CDR3 spans 13 residues.

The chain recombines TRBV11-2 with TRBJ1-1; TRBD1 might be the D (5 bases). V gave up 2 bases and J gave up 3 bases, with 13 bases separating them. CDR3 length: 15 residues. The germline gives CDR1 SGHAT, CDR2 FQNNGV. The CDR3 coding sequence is TGTGCCAGCAGCTTACTAGGGGCGTTTGACACTGAAGCTTTCTTT. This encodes CASSLLGAFDTEAFF.

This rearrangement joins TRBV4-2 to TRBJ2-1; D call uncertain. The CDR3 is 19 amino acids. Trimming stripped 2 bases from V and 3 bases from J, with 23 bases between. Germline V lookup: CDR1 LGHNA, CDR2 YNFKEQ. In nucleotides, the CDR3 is TGTGCCAGCAGCCAAACAACCGGGTCTTTTAGTGCACTCTACAATGAGCAGTTCTTC. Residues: CASSQTTGSFSALYNEQFF.

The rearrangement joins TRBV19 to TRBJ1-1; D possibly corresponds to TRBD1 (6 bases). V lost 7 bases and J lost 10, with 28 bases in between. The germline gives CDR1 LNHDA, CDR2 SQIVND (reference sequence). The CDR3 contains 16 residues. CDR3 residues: CASTLVTRGRGYRAFF. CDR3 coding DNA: TGTGCCAGTACCCTTGTCACCAGGGGTCGGGGTTATAGAGCTTTCTTT.

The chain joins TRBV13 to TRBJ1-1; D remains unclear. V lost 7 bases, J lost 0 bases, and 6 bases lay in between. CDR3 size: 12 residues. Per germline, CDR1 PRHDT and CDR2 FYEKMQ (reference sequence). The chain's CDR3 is CASTSLNTEAFF. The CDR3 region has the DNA TGTGCCAGCACCTCATTGAACACTGAAGCTTTCTTT.

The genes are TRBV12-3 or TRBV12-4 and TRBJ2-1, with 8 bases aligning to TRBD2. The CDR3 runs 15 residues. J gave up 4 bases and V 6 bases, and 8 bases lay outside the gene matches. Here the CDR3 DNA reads TGTGCCAGCAGCCTTCCGGGACTAGAATACAATGAGCAGTTCTTC. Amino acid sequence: CASSLPGLEYNEQFF.

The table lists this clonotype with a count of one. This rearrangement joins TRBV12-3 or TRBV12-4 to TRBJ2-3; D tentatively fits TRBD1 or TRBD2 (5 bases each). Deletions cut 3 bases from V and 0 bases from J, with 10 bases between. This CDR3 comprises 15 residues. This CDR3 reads CASSLGVTSTDTQYF. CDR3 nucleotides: TGTGCCAGCAGTTTGGGGGTAACTAGCACAGATACGCAGTATTTT.

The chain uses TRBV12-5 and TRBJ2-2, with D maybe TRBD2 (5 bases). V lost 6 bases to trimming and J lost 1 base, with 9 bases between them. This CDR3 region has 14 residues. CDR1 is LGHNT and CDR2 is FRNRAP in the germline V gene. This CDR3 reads CASGTGENTGELFF. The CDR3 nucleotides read TGTGCTAGTGGCACCGGGGAGAACACCGGGGAGCTGTTTTTT.

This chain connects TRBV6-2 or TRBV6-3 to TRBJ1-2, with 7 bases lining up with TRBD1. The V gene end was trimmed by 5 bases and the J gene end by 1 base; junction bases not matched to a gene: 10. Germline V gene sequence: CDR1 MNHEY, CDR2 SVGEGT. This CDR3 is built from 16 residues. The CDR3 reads CASSRGTAYFNYGYTF. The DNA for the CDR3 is TGTGCCAGCAGTCGTGGGACAGCCTACTTTAACTATGGCTACACCTTC.

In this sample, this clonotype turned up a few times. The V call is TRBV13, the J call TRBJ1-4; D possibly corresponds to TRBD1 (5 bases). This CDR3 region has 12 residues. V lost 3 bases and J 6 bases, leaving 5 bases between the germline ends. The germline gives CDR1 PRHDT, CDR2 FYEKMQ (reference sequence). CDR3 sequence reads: CASSLGDEKLFF. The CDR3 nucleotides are TGTGCCAGCAGCTTGGGGGATGAAAAACTGTTTTTT.